A selection of T cell receptor beta chains follows, all from one sample in a study of blood T cell repertoires in COVID-19. Profiled with immunoSEQ multiplex PCR; TCRdb holds only in-frame clones, not every one. Of about 73,000 clones listed, around four fifths are singletons. Specimen: peripheral blood. Every receptor here comes from a woman aged 60-75 years with acute or convalescent COVID-19. The CDR3 runs from the conserved cysteine through the conserved F or W. A D gene is named only where the DNA matches it firmly. Size is omitted from some rows. Given values are once, few, many or a class for expanded clones.

D: .; V: TRBV6-6; J: TRBJ1-1; size: .; DNA: TGTGCCAGCAGTTACGGAGAGAGGACTGAAGCTTTCTTT; CDR3: CASSYGERTEAFF
D: TRBD1; V: TRBV7-9; J: TRBJ2-5; size: .; DNA: TGTGCCAGCAGCTTAGGAGGGGACAGTGCGGAGACCCAGTACTTC; CDR3: CASSLGGDSAETQYF
D: TRBD1; V: TRBV7-8; J: TRBJ1-4; size: .; DNA: TGTGCCAGCAGCACCTCCGGGACAGGGTATATGGAAAAACTGTTTTTT; CDR3: CASSTSGTGYMEKLFF
D: .; V: TRBV6-8; J: TRBJ1-6; size: .; DNA: TGTGCCAGCTGCAGGGGAAGTTCACCCCTCCACTTT; CDR3: CASCRGSSPLHF
D: TRBD1; V: TRBV4-1; J: TRBJ2-7; size: .; DNA: TGCGCCAGCAGCCAACCAATTGGACAGGGCGTAATCGAGCAGTACTTC; CDR3: CASSQPIGQGVIEQYF
D: TRBD2; V: TRBV9; J: TRBJ2-5; size: .; DNA: TGTGCCAGCAGCGTAGGGGACGGGGGGAGAGAGACCCAGTACTTC; CDR3: CASSVGDGGRETQYF
D: .; V: TRBV6-5; J: TRBJ1-4; size: once; DNA: TGTGCCAGCAGGGACTTCAGAGGAAAACTGTTTTTT; CDR3: CASRDFRGKLFF
D: TRBD2; V: TRBV5-1; J: TRBJ2-1; size: once; DNA: TGCGCCAGCAGCTTGGTGGGACTAGCGGTAGACAATGAGCAGTTCTTC; CDR3: CASSLVGLAVDNEQFF
D: TRBD1; V: TRBV14; J: TRBJ2-7; size: .; DNA: TGTGCCAGCAGCCACCAAAACAGGGGCGCTCGGGGCGAGCAGTACTTC; CDR3: CASSHQNRGARGEQYF
D: TRBD1; V: TRBV10-3; J: TRBJ1-5; size: .; DNA: TGTGCCATCGGGGGACAGAACAATCAGCCCCAGCATTTT; CDR3: CAIGGQNNQPQHF
D: .; V: TRBV11-2; J: TRBJ1-4; size: .; DNA: TGTGCCAGCAGCTTAGACTATTGGAATGAAAAACTGTTTTTT; CDR3: CASSLDYWNEKLFF
D: .; V: TRBV6-5; J: TRBJ1-2; size: few; DNA: TGTGCCAGCACCGAAGACAGGCCCCCGTATGGCTACACCTTC; CDR3: CASTEDRPPYGYTF